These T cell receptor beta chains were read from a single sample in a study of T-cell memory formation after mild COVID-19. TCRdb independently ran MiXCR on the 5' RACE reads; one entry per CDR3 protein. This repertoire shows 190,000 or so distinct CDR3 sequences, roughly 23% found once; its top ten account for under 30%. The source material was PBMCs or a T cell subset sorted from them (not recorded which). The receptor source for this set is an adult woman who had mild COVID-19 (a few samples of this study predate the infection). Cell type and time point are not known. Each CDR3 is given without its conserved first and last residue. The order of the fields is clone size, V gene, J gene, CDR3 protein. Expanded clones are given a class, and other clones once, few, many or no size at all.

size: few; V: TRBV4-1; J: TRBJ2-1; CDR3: ASSGRGGGRNEQF
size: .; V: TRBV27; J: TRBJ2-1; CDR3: ASSSWTGLHNEQF
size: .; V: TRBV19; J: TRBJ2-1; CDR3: ASSIQQSSYNEQF
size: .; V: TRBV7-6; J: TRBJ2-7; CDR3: ASSFYGRDEQY
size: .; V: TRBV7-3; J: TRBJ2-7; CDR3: ASSYDRGHEQY
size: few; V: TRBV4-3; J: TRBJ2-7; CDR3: ASSHGQRTSGRYEQY
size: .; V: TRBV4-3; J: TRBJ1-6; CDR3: ASSQVTWGSPLH
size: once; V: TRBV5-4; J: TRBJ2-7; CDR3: ASSSALGTDEQY
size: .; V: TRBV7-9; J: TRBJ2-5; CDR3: ASSTDREEVGTQY
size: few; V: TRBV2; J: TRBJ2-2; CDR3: ASSEGGVTGELF
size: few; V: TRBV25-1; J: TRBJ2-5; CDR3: ASSDPRDLHDGQY
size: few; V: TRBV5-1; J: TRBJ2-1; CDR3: ASSLGGGFNEQF
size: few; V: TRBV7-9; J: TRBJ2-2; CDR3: ASSFTDRVNTGELF
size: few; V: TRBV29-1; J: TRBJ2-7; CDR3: SVEGSSGTSGEQY
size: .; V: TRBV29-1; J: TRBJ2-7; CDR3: SVEYTGGSYEQY
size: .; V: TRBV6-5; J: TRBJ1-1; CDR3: ASRETDSLNTEAF
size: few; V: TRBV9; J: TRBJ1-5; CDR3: ASSVGDSLNQPQH
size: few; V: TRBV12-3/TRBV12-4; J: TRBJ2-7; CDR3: ASSLGGGPAYEQY
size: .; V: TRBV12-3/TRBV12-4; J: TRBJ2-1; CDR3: ASSRGLAGLNEQF
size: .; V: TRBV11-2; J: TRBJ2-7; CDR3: ASSRIFGSSYEQY
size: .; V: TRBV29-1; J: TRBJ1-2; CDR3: SDTGDRAGYT
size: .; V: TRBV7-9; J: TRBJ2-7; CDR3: ASSLGPEKSYEQY
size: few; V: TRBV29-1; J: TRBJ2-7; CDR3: SVEANDRAGYEQY
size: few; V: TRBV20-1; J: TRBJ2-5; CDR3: SALSATPSGETQY
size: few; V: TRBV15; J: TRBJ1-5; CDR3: ATSPSPSDQPQH
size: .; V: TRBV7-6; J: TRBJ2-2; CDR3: ASIQGWIGELF
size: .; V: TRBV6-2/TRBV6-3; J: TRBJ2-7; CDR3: ASSSETGTGFYEQY
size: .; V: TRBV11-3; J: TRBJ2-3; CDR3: ASSNGQDANTDTQY
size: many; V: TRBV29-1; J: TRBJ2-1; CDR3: SASSGGPANNEQF
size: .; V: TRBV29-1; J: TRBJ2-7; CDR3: SARQGGHEEQY
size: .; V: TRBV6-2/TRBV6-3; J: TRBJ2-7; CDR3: ASSYLLPFPHQTYEQY
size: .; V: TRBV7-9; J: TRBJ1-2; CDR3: ASSPEGQGQRNYGYT
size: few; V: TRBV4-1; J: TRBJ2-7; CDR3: ASSQDGTVYEQY
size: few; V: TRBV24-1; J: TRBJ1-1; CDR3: ATRAGGTEAF
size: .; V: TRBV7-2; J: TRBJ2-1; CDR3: ASLWSSYNEQF
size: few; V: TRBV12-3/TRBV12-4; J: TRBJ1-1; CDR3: ASSLPRGRMNTEAF
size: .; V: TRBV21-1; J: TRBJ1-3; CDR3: ASSKRTTGNTIY
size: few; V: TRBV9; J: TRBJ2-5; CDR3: ASSPTGGAGETQY
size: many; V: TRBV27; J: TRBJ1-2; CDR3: ASSLSLPINYGYT